Below, 24 T cell receptor beta chains from the same sample are listed, as sequenced in a study of cytomegalovirus exposure and HLA in healthy donors. Libraries were prepared by immunoSEQ multiplex PCR; TCRdb keeps only in-frame clonotypes and omits some of them. The sample carries around 61,000 clones, over 90% recorded once. The sample consisted of PBMCs. These receptors all stem from a young man in good health and CMV-seropositive.

The V and J genes are TRBV7-2 and TRBJ2-7, with D possibly being TRBD1 (6 bases). CDR3 size: 15 residues. Trimming removed 0 bases at V and 3 bases at J, with 12 bases between. CDR1 is SGHTA, CDR2 FQGNSA, per germline. This CDR3 reads CASSLAAQGYYEQYF. The CDR3 bases are TGTGCCAGCAGCTTAGCCGCCCAGGGGTACTACGAGCAGTACTTC.

The V call is TRBV2, the J call TRBJ2-1; the D gene is possibly TRBD2 (6 bases). CDR1 is SNHLY and CDR2 is FYNNEI in the germline V gene. This CDR3 contains 13 residues. Trimming pared 4 bases from V and 4 bases from J, leaving 8 bases between. The DNA of the CDR3 is TGTGCCAGCAGTGTCCGGGGGTACAATGAGCAGTTCTTC. Amino acids: CASSVRGYNEQFF.

This rearrangement joins TRBV9 to TRBJ2-3; 10 bases align to TRBD1. The J segment lost 4 bases and the V segment lost 3 bases, leaving 14 bases of the junction unmatched. The CDR3 contains 18 residues. From germline, CDR1 is SGDLS and CDR2 YYNGEE. The CDR3, as DNA: TGTGCCAGCAGCGAGGGGCCCGCGGGACAGGGGAGCGCAGATACGCAGTATTTT. This codes for CASSEGPAGQGSADTQYF.

This chain joins TRBV27 and TRBJ2-2, with D possibly matching TRBD2 (5 bases). The ends were cut back, 5 bases at V and 5 bases at J, with 15 bases in the middle. CDR1 is MNHEY and CDR2 is SMNVEV in the germline V gene (reference sequence). CDR3 length equals 15 residues. The CDR3 region has the DNA TGTGCCAGCAGTCAACCCCTTCCGGGGACCGGGGAGCTGTTTTTT. Translating gives CASSQPLPGTGELFF.

The V and J genes are TRBV29-1 and TRBJ2-3, with TRBD1 identical over 8 bases. The CDR3 runs 18 residues. The J segment lost 2 bases and the V segment lost 0 bases, leaving 13 bases of the junction unmatched. The germline gives CDR1 SQVTM, CDR2 ANQGSEA. The CDR3 loop is CSVEDPFNRGSNTDTQYF. Written as DNA, the CDR3 is TGCAGCGTTGAAGATCCTTTCAACAGGGGGTCGAACACAGATACGCAGTATTTT.

The V call is TRBV7-2, the J call TRBJ2-1; D ambiguous. The CDR3 runs to 14 residues. Germline V gives CDR1 SGHTA, CDR2 FQGNSA. V lost 1 base to trimming and J lost 12 bases, with 16 bases between them. CDR3 amino acids: CASSLGVKSASQFF. CDR3 DNA sequence: TGTGCCAGCAGCTTAGGAGTCAAAAGCGCATCGCAGTTCTTC.

The chain uses TRBV19 and TRBJ1-1, with D perhaps TRBD1 (5 bases). The V end lost 11 bases, the J end lost 4 bases, and 14 bases lay between the germline ends. The CDR3 has 12 residues. CDR1 LNHDA and CDR2 SQIVND come from the germline V gene (reference sequence). CDR3 in amino acids: CAAKTDSTEAFF. For the CDR3, the DNA is TGTGCCGCTAAAACCGACAGCACTGAAGCTTTCTTT. Using reference TRBV19 and TRBJ1-1 for the parts outside the CDR3, the full variable domain is DGGITQSPKYLFRKEGQNVTLSCEQNLNHDAMYWYRQDPGQGLRLIYYSQIVNDFQKGDIAEGYSVSREKKESFPLTVTSAQKNPTAFYLCAAKTDSTEAFFGQGTRLTVV.

This clone has just one count. The chain has TRBV19 and TRBJ2-1; no definite D call. This CDR3 is built from 13 residues. The V and J ends lost 9 bases and 5 bases respectively, with 14 bases between them. CDR1 is LNHDA, CDR2 SQIVND, per germline (reference sequence). CDR3 DNA: TGTGCCAGCCGGCTGACTGAAAACAATGAGCAGTTCTTC. It is translated as CASRLTENNEQFF.

The CDR3 reads CASIPAGGETQYF. CDR3 nucleotide sequence: TGTGCCAGCATCCCCGCAGGGGGGGAGACCCAGTACTTC. The rearrangement links TRBV6-5 to TRBJ2-5; perhaps TRBD1 as D (7 bases). In germline, CDR1 is MNHEY, CDR2 SVGAGI. The V and J ends lost 7 bases and 5 bases respectively, with 14 bases between them. The CDR3 contains 13 residues.

The rearrangement links TRBV6-1 to TRBJ2-2; 8 bases are a match to TRBD2. Germline CDR1 is MNHNS and CDR2 is SASEGT. The V and J ends lost 1 base and 6 bases, in that order; junction bases with no gene match: 10. This CDR3 has 17 amino acids. The CDR3 coding sequence is TGTGCCAGCAGTGAAGGGGGACTAGTTTTGAAGCCCGGGGAGCTGTTTTTT. This encodes CASSEGGLVLKPGELFF.

This chain joins TRBV28 and TRBJ2-5, with 9 bases that match TRBD2. The J segment lost 5 bases and the V segment lost 5 bases, leaving 0 bases of the junction unmatched. This CDR3 comprises 12 residues. CDR1 is MDHEN and CDR2 is SYDVKM in the germline V gene. The CDR3 region is CASSTSGETQYF. CDR3 DNA sequence: TGTGCCAGCAGTACTAGCGGGGAGACCCAGTACTTC.

The chain carries TRBV18 and TRBJ1-2; D might be TRBD1 (6 bases). Trimming took 3 bases from V and 10 from J, leaving 12 bases between them. Germline V gives CDR1 KGHSH, CDR2 LQKENI. This CDR3 spans 12 amino acids. CDR3 coding DNA: TGTGCCAGCTCACCCGCGGACAGTGACTACACCTTC. Its translation is CASSPADSDYTF.

The chain combines TRBV19 with TRBJ2-7, with D uncertain. CDR3 length equals 15 residues. V shed 2 bases and J shed 1 base, with 12 bases lying between them. Germline assignment: CDR1 LNHDA and CDR2 SQIVND (reference sequence). CDR3 residues: CASSIRHEFSYEQYF. Here the CDR3 DNA reads TGTGCCAGTAGTATAAGACATGAGTTTTCCTACGAGCAGTACTTC.

This clone was seen once. The V gene is TRBV11-2, the J gene TRBJ2-7; TRBD1 matches at 11 bases. V lost 5 bases, J lost 7 bases, and 4 bases stayed unmatched. This CDR3 is built from 13 residues. CDR1 is SGHAT and CDR2 is FQNNGV in the germline V gene. The CDR3 DNA reads TGTGCCAGCAGCCCGGACAGGGGGCTTGAGCAGTACTTC. Its translation: CASSPDRGLEQYF.

This clone was detected only once. The chain carries TRBV5-1 and TRBJ2-5, with 12 bases identical to TRBD1. CDR3 length: 16 amino acids. J gave up 5 bases and V 4 bases, and 9 bases lay outside the gene matches. CDR1 SGHRS and CDR2 YFSETQ come from the germline V gene. DNA of the CDR3: TGCGCCAGCAGCCCAGGGACAGGGGGCGCGGGGGAGACCCAGTACTTC. It specifies CASSPGTGGAGETQYF.

The chain recombines TRBV7-3 with TRBJ2-1; D may be TRBD2 (6 bases). The CDR3 totals 15 residues. In germline, CDR1 is SGHTA, CDR2 FQGTGA. The V end was cut by 2 bases, the J end by 4 bases, with 12 bases between. CDR3 bases: TGTGCCAGCAGCTTATCGTCTAGCGCGTACAATGAGCAGTTCTTC. Residues: CASSLSSSAYNEQFF.

This clone came up once. This chain uses TRBV23-1 with TRBJ2-1, with 11 nucleotides matching TRBD1. TRBV23-1 is an ORF, and what it does is uncertain. The CDR3 consists of 16 residues. V lost 1 base and J lost 7; bases outside the gene matches: 6. The CDR3 loop reads CASSQWGTGGWNEQFF. Here the CDR3 DNA reads TGCGCCAGCAGTCAATGGGGGACAGGGGGTTGGAATGAGCAGTTCTTC.

This clone was seen more than once but under ten times. The rearrangement links TRBV19 to TRBJ2-1; no definite D call. CDR3 size: 16 residues. Germline V gene data show CDR1 as LNHDA and CDR2 as SQIVND (reference sequence). V dropped 6 bases and J dropped 1 base, with 16 bases sitting between them. This CDR3 reads CASSPITTLSYNEQFF. The CDR3 nucleotides are TGTGCCAGTAGCCCAATAACTACACTATCCTACAATGAGCAGTTCTTC.

The rearrangement links TRBV19 to TRBJ1-5, with 9 bases lining up with TRBD1. V lost 6 bases and J lost 7; bases outside the gene matches: 7. Germline V gene data show CDR1 as LNHDA and CDR2 as SQIVND (reference sequence). The CDR3 has 14 amino acids. CDR3 sequence: CASREDRGRQPQHF. The CDR3 DNA sequence: TGTGCCAGTAGAGAGGACAGGGGTAGGCAGCCCCAGCATTTT.

This chain uses TRBV28 with TRBJ2-5; D is possibly TRBD1 (6 bases). The CDR3 spans 14 residues. The V and J ends lost 6 bases and 2 bases respectively, with 13 bases between them. From germline, CDR1 is MDHEN and CDR2 SYDVKM. In DNA form, the CDR3 reads TGTGCCAGCAGACGACAGGCTCTACAAGAGACCCAGTACTTC. Amino acids: CASRRQALQETQYF.

The chain links TRBV18 to TRBJ2-5; 8 nucleotides agree with TRBD2. CDR3 length equals 15 residues. The V gene end was trimmed by 1 base and the J gene end by 2 bases; junction bases not matched to a gene: 3. Germline V gives CDR1 KGHSH, CDR2 LQKENI. This chain's CDR3 is CASSPQGLDQETQYF. CDR3 in DNA: TGTGCCAGCTCACCACAGGGACTAGATCAAGAGACCCAGTACTTC.

The V and J genes are TRBV28 and TRBJ2-1; TRBD2 matches at 11 bases. V shed 6 bases, J shed 5 bases, and the junction held 21 bases outside the gene matches. The CDR3 sequence is 20 residues long. Germline CDR1 MDHEN, CDR2 SYDVKM. The CDR3 region is CASRLGLAAATLPRDNEQFF. The CDR3 DNA is TGTGCCAGCAGACTGGGACTAGCGGCCGCGACTCTCCCTCGGGACAATGAGCAGTTCTTC. The full variable domain, with the rest looked up from reference TRBV28 and TRBJ2-1, is DVKVTQSSRYLVKRTGEKVFLECVQDMDHENMFWYRQDPGLGLRLIYFSYDVKMKEKGDIPEGYSVSREKKERFSLILESASTNQTSMYLCASRLGLAAATLPRDNEQFFGPGTRLTVL.

The chain couples TRBV7-2 to TRBJ1-1; TRBD1 matches at 7 bases. With V trimmed by 1 base and J by 5 bases, 7 bases remained unmatched. The V gene's germline CDR1 is SGHTA and CDR2 FQGNSA. This CDR3 region has 15 residues. The CDR3 spells CASSLDQGEGTEAFF. The CDR3 DNA reads TGTGCCAGCAGCTTAGATCAGGGGGAAGGTACTGAAGCTTTCTTT.

V is TRBV28 and J is TRBJ2-7; no definite D call. Per germline, CDR1 MDHEN and CDR2 SYDVKM. The CDR3 loop spans 13 amino acids. Trimming pared 4 bases from V and 5 bases from J, leaving 12 bases between. CDR3 in amino acids: CASSWPGIHEQYF. CDR3 DNA: TGTGCCAGCAGTTGGCCAGGCATACACGAGCAGTACTTC.